This T cell receptor (beta chain) was sequenced during a study of T-cell memory formation after mild COVID-19. On the study more broadly: TCR clustering was largely donor specific. Study results and limitations: Clones contracting day 15 to 85 were balanced CD4/CD8; later expanders leaned CD4+. Among CD4+ contracting clones, most were CM and EM, and CD8+ ones EMRA.

Points on this clonotype: Its specificity is unknown.

Constant-segment primers and 5'RACE yielded cDNA libraries for TCR alpha and TCR beta, each carrying sample barcodes and UMIs. MiXCR, applied by TCRdb to the 5' RACE reads, yields one record per CDR3 protein. The sample contains roughly 450,000 distinct CDR3 sequences, 15% to 20% of which appear only once. Germline-derived CDR1 and CDR2 are SQVTM and ANQGSEA. The CDR3 loop spans 13 amino acids. V was cut by 3 bases and J by 3 bases, with 11 bases left in between. The chain employs TRBV29-1 and TRBJ1-2; D possibly corresponds to TRBD1 (6 bases). Material for sequencing was PBMCs or a T cell subset sorted from them (not recorded which). The clonotype originates from a man aged 18-30 years who had mild COVID-19 (a few samples of this study predate the infection). Cell type and time point are not known. The CDR3 DNA reads TGCAGCGTTGAGGGGGCCCGACACTATGGCTACACCTTC. As protein: CSVEGARHYGYTF.